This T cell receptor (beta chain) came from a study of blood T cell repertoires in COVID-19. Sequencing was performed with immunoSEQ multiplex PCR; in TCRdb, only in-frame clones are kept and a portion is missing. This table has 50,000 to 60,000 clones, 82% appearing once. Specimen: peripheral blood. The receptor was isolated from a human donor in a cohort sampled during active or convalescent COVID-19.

CDR3 sequence reads: CASSPRTSGGAGDTQYF. The CDR3 DNA sequence: TGTGCCAGCAGCCCCCGGACTAGCGGGGGGGCAGGAGATACGCAGTATTTT. The rearrangement links TRBV4-2 to TRBJ2-3; TRBD2 matches 15 bases. Germline V gene lookup returns CDR1 LGHNA and CDR2 YNFKEQ. V lost 4 bases to trimming and J lost 5 bases; unmatched junction nucleotides: 7. CDR3 length: 17 amino acids.